The 16 T cell receptor beta chains reported below all come from one sample, sequenced in a study of T cell repertoires in cytomegalovirus infection. TCRdb fed the reads into MiXCR, producing one record per CDR3 protein. Here the sample spans over 150,000 distinct CDR3 sequences, approximately 18% being singletons. Sequencing was performed on CD8+ T cells from PBMCs. The source of these receptors is a human donor in good health (CMV status not recorded). Some clones in this sample may be carry-over from other donors' samples.

This chain connects TRBV7-6 to TRBJ2-7; TRBD2 is a possible D gene (5 bases). CDR1 is SGHVS, CDR2 FNYEAQ, per germline. V lost 4 bases and J 1 base, leaving 11 bases between the germline ends. This CDR3 has 14 residues. The CDR3 DNA sequence: TGTGCCAGCAGCTCCGCCGGGAAATCCTACGAGCAGTACTTC. Its translation is CASSSAGKSYEQYF.

This clonotype has just a few counts. V usage is TRBV15 and J usage is TRBJ2-3; 10 bases are a match to TRBD2. The CDR3 has 19 amino acids. Germline V gene lookup returns CDR1 LNHNV and CDR2 YYDKDF (reference sequence). The V and J ends lost 3 bases and 1 base, in that order; junction bases with no gene match: 13. DNA for the CDR3: TGTGCCACCAGCAGCGTTGAACTAGCGGGGCCTTGGGGCACAGATACGCAGTATTTT. Its protein product is CATSSVELAGPWGTDTQYF.

The chain carries TRBV20-1 and TRBJ2-1, with 11 bases lining up with TRBD1. Germline assignment: CDR1 DFQATT and CDR2 SNEGSKA (reference sequence). This CDR3 comprises 18 residues. The ends lost 0 bases at V and 6 bases at J; junction bases unmatched: 13. This CDR3 is CSARDRRTGGRRRNEQFF. The CDR3 DNA sequence: TGCAGTGCTAGAGATCGTCGGACAGGGGGCCGTCGGCGCAATGAGCAGTTCTTC.

This clonotype has just a few counts. V gene TRBV7-9 combines with J gene TRBJ2-1; 7 bases are shared with TRBD1. Germline V gene data show CDR1 as SEHNR and CDR2 as FQNEAQ (reference sequence). V shed 5 bases and J 6 bases; nucleotides not matched to a gene: 4. The CDR3 has 13 residues. The CDR3 protein is CASSPRDSNEQFF. CDR3 DNA sequence: TGTGCCAGCAGCCCCCGGGACAGCAATGAGCAGTTCTTC.

This clonotype was seen only a few times. This chain joins TRBV14 and TRBJ1-4, with 8 bases that match TRBD1. Germline V gene sequence: CDR1 SGHDN, CDR2 FVKESK. With 1 base clipped from V and 5 bases from J, the junction kept 9 bases outside the gene matches. The length of the CDR3 is 17 residues. In nucleotides, the CDR3 is TGTGCCAGCAGCCAAGGGGACAGGCTATTATGGAATGAAAAACTGTTTTTT. It is translated as CASSQGDRLLWNEKLFF.

V usage is TRBV6-2 or TRBV6-3 and J usage is TRBJ2-1; TRBD2 agrees at 9 bases. The CDR3 consists of 15 residues. The germline V gene encodes CDR1 MNHEY and CDR2 SVGEGT. With 7 bases clipped from V and 4 bases from J, the junction kept 8 bases outside the gene matches. The CDR3 bases are TGTGCCAGCATTGGCGGGGGGGATTATTACAATGAGCAGTTCTTC. Translation: CASIGGGDYYNEQFF.

This clonotype showed up just a few times. The chain carries TRBV7-2 and TRBJ1-2, with 7 positions matching TRBD1. V lost 1 base to trimming and J lost 6 bases; unmatched junction nucleotides: 11. Germline CDR1 SGHTA, CDR2 FQGNSA. The length of the CDR3 is 16 residues. CDR3 in DNA: TGTGCCAGCAGCTTAGTGGGGACAGACGCTAGGGATGGCTACACCTTC. This sequence encodes CASSLVGTDARDGYTF.

This chain uses TRBV12-3 or TRBV12-4 with TRBJ2-7; 9 bases are shared with TRBD2. The CDR3 has 14 residues. Trimming at V came to 5 bases and at J to 3 bases, leaving 5 bases not matched to a gene. The chain's CDR3 is CASSAGTSYYEQYF. CDR3 sequence (DNA): TGTGCCAGCAGTGCCGGGACTAGCTACTACGAGCAGTACTTC.

The J gene is TRBJ1-2, the V gene TRBV12-3 or TRBV12-4; TRBD1 is a possible D gene (6 bases). The ends were cut back, 1 base at V and 3 bases at J, with 12 bases in the middle. The CDR3 has 15 residues. As DNA, the CDR3 is TGTGCCAGCAGTTTAGGACAGGCTAGCCACTATGGCTACACCTTC. It is translated as CASSLGQASHYGYTF.

This clonotype was seen only a few times. The rearrangement links TRBV6-5 to TRBJ1-2, with a tentative D call TRBD1 (5 bases). The CDR3 covers 16 residues. Germline V lookup: CDR1 MNHEY, CDR2 SVGAGI. V was pared by 4 bases and J by 5 bases, with 20 bases between. The CDR3 region has the DNA TGTGCCAGCAGTTCGACAGTGGGCGGTATCTGGTATGGCTACACCTTC. This translates into CASSSTVGGIWYGYTF.

This sequence joins TRBV29-1 and TRBJ2-7; TRBD1 agrees at 10 bases. Trimming at V came to 6 bases and at J to 2 bases, leaving 13 bases not matched to a gene. CDR3 length equals 16 residues. Germline V gene data show CDR1 as SQVTM and CDR2 as ANQGSEA. This CDR3 reads CSVHSPGTGDPYEQYF. In DNA, the CDR3 is TGCAGCGTACACTCCCCCGGGACAGGGGACCCCTACGAGCAGTACTTC.

The chain's CDR3 is CASRSPGLADDTQYF. For the CDR3, the DNA is TGTGCCAGCAGATCTCCCGGACTAGCTGACGATACGCAGTATTTT. The rearrangement uses TRBV7-6 and TRBJ2-3; 8 nucleotides align to TRBD2. The CDR3 is 15 amino acids. Germline CDR1 SGHVS, CDR2 FNYEAQ. V was clipped by 6 bases and J by 6 bases; unmatched bases: 11.

The V and J genes are TRBV6-2 or TRBV6-3 and TRBJ2-1, with 8 bases that match TRBD1. This CDR3 comprises 14 residues. V was clipped by 6 bases and J by 8 bases; unmatched bases: 9. In germline, CDR1 is MNHEY, CDR2 SVGEGT. CDR3 protein: CASSPQGASDEQFF. CDR3 bases: TGTGCCAGCAGCCCGCAGGGGGCAAGCGATGAGCAGTTCTTC.

This clonotype was counted a few times. The chain is built from TRBV10-3 and TRBJ2-5; 7 bases are shared with TRBD1. The ends lost 0 bases at V and 1 base at J; junction bases unmatched: 5. This CDR3 spans 16 amino acids. Germline V gene lookup returns CDR1 ENHRY and CDR2 SYGVKD. CDR3: CAISESKGTAQETQYF. The CDR3 nucleotides are TGTGCCATCAGTGAGTCTAAAGGGACAGCCCAAGAGACCCAGTACTTC.

The V and J genes are TRBV28 and TRBJ2-7, with a possible D match to TRBD1 (6 bases). Germline CDR1 MDHEN, CDR2 SYDVKM. V shed 6 bases and J shed 2 bases, with 11 bases lying between them. The CDR3 spans 13 residues. Here the CDR3 DNA reads TGTGCCAGCAGCCGGACAGAAGCCTACGAGCAGTACTTC. Protein sequence: CASSRTEAYEQYF.

This sequence joins TRBV7-6 and TRBJ2-5; TRBD1 matches 8 bases. J lost 1 base, V lost 2 bases, and 3 bases had no gene match. The CDR3 is made up of 15 amino acids. Germline V gene data show CDR1 as SGHVS and CDR2 as FNYEAQ. CDR3 residues: CASSLPDRGQETQYF. The CDR3 DNA is TGTGCCAGCAGCTTACCTGACAGGGGCCAAGAGACCCAGTACTTC.